Below, 7 T cell receptor beta chains from the same sample are listed, as sequenced in a study of blood T cells in healthy people across ages. Primers used in a second PCR of roughly 7 to 12 cycles were a sample-barcoded 5' primer and a J-beta primer mix. TCRdb reprocessed the 5' RACE reads via MiXCR and lists one record per CDR3 protein. Of over 1,300,000 distinct CDR3 sequences detected, 45% to 70% appear once; the ten largest clones hold roughly 6.3%. The source material was blood. The receptors were sampled from a man younger than 30 in good health.

The V and J genes are TRBV4-1 and TRBJ1-5; no firm D call. Germline V gene data show CDR1 as MGHRA and CDR2 as YSYEKL. The ends were cut back, 0 bases at V and 2 bases at J, with 14 bases in the middle. The CDR3 extends over 17 amino acids. CDR3 sequence: CASSQDLISAGNQPQHF. The CDR3 DNA reads as TGCGCCAGCAGCCAAGATCTTATTTCGGCGGGCAATCAGCCCCAGCATTTT.

This clonotype came up once. This chain joins TRBV29-1 and TRBJ2-6; no reliable D call. The V gene's germline CDR1 is SQVTM and CDR2 ANQGSEA. V was pared by 5 bases and J by 6 bases, with 11 bases between. The CDR3 consists of 13 residues. Here the CDR3 DNA reads TGCAGCGTTTCCCGGGTCCCGGCCAACGTCCTGACTTTC. It specifies CSVSRVPANVLTF. The whole variable domain, filled in from reference TRBV29-1 and TRBJ2-6, reads SAVISQKPSRDICQRGTSLTIQCQVDSQVTMMFWYRQQPGQSLTLIATANQGSEATYESGFVIDKFPISRPNLTFSTLTVSNMSPEDSSIYLCSVSRVPANVLTFGAGSRLTVL.

CDR3 amino acids: CSAIGEPDEGYTF. The CDR3 bases are TGCAGTGCCATAGGAGAGCCGGACGAGGGCTACACCTTC. The chain links TRBV20-1 to TRBJ1-2; D gene unclear. The CDR3 spans 13 residues. The germline V gene has CDR1 DFQATT and CDR2 SNEGSKA (reference sequence). V lost 6 bases and J lost 8, with 19 bases in between.

This clonotype was recorded only once. This chain joins TRBV5-1 and TRBJ2-1, with D maybe TRBD1 (6 bases). Germline assignment: CDR1 SGHRS and CDR2 YFSETQ. The CDR3 covers 15 residues. Trimming cost V 3 bases and J 3 bases, with 13 bases left between them. Here the CDR3 reads CASSSETGIYNEQFF. In DNA form, the CDR3 reads TGCGCCAGCAGCTCCGAGACAGGAATCTACAATGAGCAGTTCTTC.

DNA of the CDR3: TGTGCCAGCAGTTTAGACTGGACAAACTCGGAGACCCAGTACTTC. This gives the protein CASSLDWTNSETQYF. This sequence joins TRBV27 and TRBJ2-7; a possible D gene is TRBD1 (5 bases). The end of the DNA aligns better with TRBJ2-5, so the J call may be wrong. This CDR3 spans 15 amino acids. CDR1 is MNHEY and CDR2 is SMNVEV in the germline V gene (reference sequence).

This chain connects TRBV3-1 to TRBJ2-5; the D gene is possibly TRBD1 (5 bases). The germline gives CDR1 LGHDT, CDR2 YNNKEL (reference sequence). The CDR3 is made up of 18 amino acids. V was cut by 0 bases and J by 1 base, with 18 bases left in between. This chain's CDR3 is CASSQDLTGSIPQETQYF. For the CDR3, the DNA is TGTGCCAGCAGCCAAGATCTCACAGGATCGATACCCCAAGAGACCCAGTACTTC.

This clonotype was recorded a few times. This rearrangement joins TRBV6-2 or TRBV6-3 to TRBJ2-4; 11 positions agree with TRBD2. CDR1 and CDR2 from the germline V gene are MNHEY and SVGEGT. CDR3 length equals 17 residues. Germline trimming cut 4 bases from V and 1 base from J; bases unmatched to any gene: 6. This CDR3 reads CASSLPLAGDAKNIQYF. In DNA, the CDR3 is TGTGCCAGCAGTTTACCACTAGCGGGAGATGCCAAAAACATTCAGTACTTC.